The sequence of this TCR beta chain was determined in a study of neurological immune-mediated disorders. Study-wide results and limits: The greatest TCR clonal expansion appeared in HTLV-1-associated myelopathy and the smallest, falling below healthy controls, in multiple sclerosis.

From 2 million PBMCs stored at -80 C, the unsorted libraries were generated. This clonotype was counted ten times or more. Its target is unknown. A 10-nucleotide random UMI tagged transcripts in template-switch 5'RACE cDNA synthesis. TCRdb redid the calling of the 5' RACE reads with MiXCR, one entry per CDR3 protein. The top ten clones hold 15% to 20% of a sample with more than 20,000 distinct CDR3 sequences, roughly 13% of them seen once. From germline, CDR1 is DFQATT and CDR2 SNEGSKA (reference sequence). Trimming left V 6 bases short and J 3 bases short, with 12 bases between. The CDR3 sequence is 12 residues long.

The sequence was obtained from a woman between 40 and 55 years old with HTLV-1-associated myelopathy (HAM/TSP). The rearrangement links TRBV20-1 to TRBJ2-7, with D possibly matching TRBD1 (5 bases). The sequenced material came from PBMCs. The CDR3 sequence: CSASIQGYEQYF. The CDR3 DNA reads as TGCAGTGCCTCGATTCAGGGCTACGAGCAGTACTTC.